The clone carrying this T cell receptor beta chain was picked up many times. The antigen is unknown. The CDR3 consists of 15 residues. CDR1 is SGHRS, CDR2 YFSETQ, per germline. V gave up 0 bases and J gave up 1 base, with 10 bases separating them. PCR employed 60 Vbeta and 13 Jbeta primers. Measured with immunoSEQ multiplex PCR; TCRdb has only the in-frame clones, and not every one. Here the sample spans roughly 150,000 clones, roughly 80% being singletons. This record belongs to a study of cytomegalovirus exposure and HLA in healthy donors. General study results and limits: An Asian-associated ancestry cluster reportedly showed fewer N-insertions than the roughly 670-donor mean in a later analysis. Researchers counted 150 to 200 TCR beta chains as cytomegalovirus-associated. An analysis that came later showed most CMV-associated TCR beta chains appearing HLA-restricted.

This TCR was sampled from a male donor in good health and CMV-seronegative. The sequencing sample was made of PBMCs. This chain uses TRBV5-1 with TRBJ1-1; D may be TRBD1 (5 bases). This CDR3 is CASSLGPTENTEAFF. The CDR3, as DNA: TGCGCCAGCAGCTTGGGGCCGACAGAGAACACTGAAGCTTTCTTT.